This TCR beta chain was sequenced during a study of shared clonotypes between healthy human individuals. Study-wide points: The authors sampled blood alone, and tissue repertoires likely differ. Rarefaction revealed incomplete sorted-subset sequencing despite large depth.

Points on this clone: What it binds is unknown.

Sequencing used immunoSEQ multiplex PCR; TCRdb keeps in-frame clones, though not all of them. The sample lists around 2,000,000 clones; about 92% were seen once. CDR1 SQVTM and CDR2 ANQGSEA come from the germline V gene. Between the trimmed V and J ends, which lost 0 bases and 0 bases, there was a span of 3 bases. This CDR3 is 12 amino acids long. CD45RO-negative, CCR7-selected cells formed the naive CD8 fraction, which excluded terminally differentiated effector memory CD45RA+ cells. The chain recombines TRBV29-1 with TRBJ2-7; no reliable D call. Sequencing input: naive CD8+ T cells from PBMCs. The TCR originated in a young man in good health. Some clones in this sample may be carry-over from other donors' samples. CDR3 loop: CSVEESSYEQYF. The CDR3 DNA follows: TGCAGCGTTGAAGAGAGCTCCTACGAGCAGTACTTC.